This TCR beta chain is from a study of beta chain features in type 1 diabetes. Expressed TCRB transcripts were sequenced because the isolated RNA had all been reverse transcribed beforehand. Method: immunoSEQ multiplex PCR; TCRdb's copy keeps in-frame clones and lacks some. The sample records tens of thousands of clones, approximately 59% being singletons. The CDR3 is 16 amino acids. Germline V gives CDR1 SGHTA, CDR2 FQGTGA. V shed 6 bases and J shed 2 bases, with 16 bases lying between them. A word on this clone: Its target is unknown.

Findings and limits, study-wide: TCRB CDR3 length was moderately but significantly reduced in all four CD4+ subsets of Type 1 diabetes patients.

The sample was Tregs from blood. The receptor was derived from a woman aged 18-29 years in good health. This chain links TRBV7-3 with TRBJ2-2; a weak D match, TRBD1 (5 bases). The CDR3 DNA is TGTGCCAGCAGTTCCCCAGACAGACCAAACACCGGGGAGCTGTTTTTT. Translated: CASSSPDRPNTGELFF.